The 15 T cell receptor beta chains below all came from one sample that was sequenced in a study of OX40 agonist ivuxolimab in advanced cancers. The table came from immunoSEQ multiplex PCR; TCRdb's copy has only in-frame clones and leaves some out. The sample comprises fewer than 45,000 clones, around nine tenths of which are singletons, and around an eighth rests with the top ten. The sample here was CD4+ or CD8+ T cells sorted from blood, taken in a trial of the OX40 agonist ivuxolimab. The receptor set was obtained from an adult with an advanced solid tumor such as melanoma, head and neck, liver or kidney cancer.

The chain couples TRBV19 to TRBJ1-1; 8 bases line up with TRBD1. Germline lookup yields CDR1 LNHDA and CDR2 SQIVND (reference sequence). V trimming: 7 bases; J trimming: 1 base; junction bases outside the gene matches: 5. CDR3 size: 14 residues. The CDR3 spells CASTNGQGNTEAFF. CDR3 bases: TGTGCCAGTACCAATGGACAGGGGAACACTGAAGCTTTCTTT.

In the case of this clone: Germline is not matched at one junction end, which may reflect a read error. This CDR3 is also generated by other DNA sequences in the sample. The rearrangement joins TRBV14 to TRBJ2-7, with 13 bases fitting TRBD2. The CDR3 totals 16 residues. Germline lookup yields CDR1 SGHDN and CDR2 FVKESK. The CDR3 nucleotides are TGTGCCAGCAGCCAAGGACTAGCGGGAGGTTCCTACGAACAGTACTTC. This translates into CASSQGLAGGSYEQYF.

CDR3: CASSHAGTSTDTQYF. The CDR3 DNA reads as TGTGCCAGCAGTCACGCCGGGACTAGCACAGATACGCAGTATTTT. V usage is TRBV4-2 and J usage is TRBJ2-3, with TRBD2 as a possible D gene (6 bases). The CDR3 sequence is 15 residues long. Deletions cut 6 bases from V and 0 bases from J, with 13 bases between. Germline V CDR1 and CDR2: LGHNA, YNFKEQ.

The chain carries TRBV27 and TRBJ2-7; a possible D gene is TRBD1 (5 bases). The CDR3 consists of 15 residues. Between the trimmed V and J ends, which lost 3 bases and 9 bases, there was a span of 21 bases. Germline V CDR1 and CDR2: MNHEY, SMNVEV (reference sequence). CDR3 residues: CASSFRQTPESGQYF. The CDR3 region has the DNA TGTGCCAGCAGTTTTCGACAGACACCAGAATCGGGGCAGTACTTC.

The V gene is TRBV5-6, the J gene TRBJ2-1, with D possibly matching TRBD1 (6 bases). Germline V gives CDR1 SGHDT, CDR2 YYEEEE. V shed 1 base and J shed 2 bases, with 19 bases lying between them. The CDR3 sequence is 18 residues long. The CDR3 nucleotides are TGTGCCAGCAGCTTGTTGTACGGGCAGGGGAATCCCTACAATGAGCAGTTCTTC. It is translated as CASSLLYGQGNPYNEQFF. Complete variable domain (other parts from reference TRBV5-6 and TRBJ2-1): DAGVTQSPTHLIKTRGQQVTLRCSPKSGHDTVSWYQQALGQGPQFIFQYYEEEERQRGNFPDRFSGHQFPNYSSELNVNALLLGDSALYLCASSLLYGQGNPYNEQFFGPGTRLTVL.

The CDR3 nucleotides read TGTGCCAGCAGCCCCCGCGACACCTCCTACAATGAGCAGTTCTTC. This codes for CASSPRDTSYNEQFF. The chain has TRBV9 and TRBJ2-1; no definite D call. Trimming shortened V by 4 bases and J by 0 bases, and 11 bases separated the two germline ends. The CDR3 contains 15 residues. The germline V gene has CDR1 SGDLS and CDR2 YYNGEE.

Details on this clone: One end of the junction fails to match germline, which may point to a read error. The chain couples TRBV19 to TRBJ1-2, with 10 bases lining up with TRBD1. Per germline, CDR1 LNHDA and CDR2 SQIVND (reference sequence). The CDR3 loop spans 14 amino acids. CDR3 region: CASSIKGQGNGNTF. DNA for the CDR3: TGTGCCAGTAGTATAAAGGGACAGGGGAATGGCAACACCTTC.

This sequence joins TRBV4-1 and TRBJ2-7; TRBD2 matches 11 bases. Germline loops: CDR1 MGHRA, CDR2 YSYEKL. V shed 3 bases and J 7 bases; nucleotides not matched to a gene: 5. The CDR3 runs 14 residues. The CDR3: CASSQAGLAEEQYF. The DNA for the CDR3 is TGCGCCAGCAGCCAGGCGGGACTAGCGGAAGAGCAGTACTTC.

In its sample, this clone was seen a few times. The chain couples TRBV30 to TRBJ1-4; D remains unclear. The germline V gene encodes CDR1 GTSNPN and CDR2 SVGIG (reference sequence). The CDR3 is 11 residues long. V lost 3 bases to trimming and J lost 7 bases, with 6 bases between them. CDR3 in DNA: TGTGCCTGGAGCCGCAGTGAAAAACTGTTTTTT. Its translation: CAWSRSEKLFF.

The chain links TRBV7-2 to TRBJ2-3, with no clear D. This CDR3 is built from 15 residues. V lost 2 bases and J 5 bases, leaving 14 bases between the germline ends. Germline V gives CDR1 SGHTA, CDR2 FQGNSA. CDR3 in amino acids: CASSLNVGSLDTQYF. The CDR3 DNA is TGTGCCAGCAGCTTAAACGTCGGCTCGTTAGATACGCAGTATTTT.

The genes are TRBV7-9 and TRBJ1-1; unclear D gene. The CDR3 is 15 amino acids. Trimming shortened V by 3 bases and J by 1 base, and 12 bases separated the two germline ends. Per germline, CDR1 SEHNR and CDR2 FQNEAQ (reference sequence). The CDR3 spells CASSFRPTENTEAFF. CDR3 nucleotide sequence: TGTGCCAGCAGCTTCCGACCAACAGAGAACACTGAAGCTTTCTTT.

In its sample, this clone was seen a few times. V usage is TRBV30 and J usage is TRBJ1-5, with 9 positions matching TRBD1. The trim removed 2 bases at V and 5 bases at J, leaving 4 bases unmatched. The germline V gene encodes CDR1 GTSNPN and CDR2 SVGIG (reference sequence). The length of the CDR3 is 14 residues. The CDR3 spells CAWSTTGGHQPQHF. DNA of the CDR3: TGTGCCTGGAGTACGACAGGGGGGCATCAGCCCCAGCATTTT.

The chain links TRBV6-5 to TRBJ2-3, with TRBD2 matching over 8 bases. Germline CDR1 is MNHEY and CDR2 is SVGAGI. Trimming took 6 bases from V and 4 from J; bases not matched to a gene: 6. The CDR3 is 14 residues long. The CDR3, as DNA: TGTGCCAGCAGCCCGGGACTAGGCGCAGATACGCAGTATTTT. Its protein is CASSPGLGADTQYF.

V gene TRBV21-1 combines with J gene TRBJ1-5. TRBV21-1 is a pseudogene locus. The CDR3 runs to 14 residues. CDR3 protein: CASSTRELNWPQHF. CDR3 bases: TGTGCCAGCAGCACAAGAGAATTGAACTGGCCCCAGCATTTT.

In its sample, this clone was seen once. The chain recombines TRBV15 with TRBJ2-7, with D perhaps being TRBD1 or TRBD2 (5 bases each). The CDR3 consists of 16 residues. V was trimmed by 1 base and J by 3 bases, leaving 16 bases between them. Germline assignment: CDR1 LNHNV and CDR2 YYDKDF (reference sequence). The CDR3 region is CATSRGDGSAHYEQYF. Here the CDR3 DNA reads TGTGCCACCAGCAGAGGGGACGGATCCGCCCACTACGAGCAGTACTTC.